This TCR beta chain stems from a study of OX40 agonist ivuxolimab in advanced cancers. About the research overall: Given to patients was ivuxolimab, an agonistic anti-OX40 (CD134) antibody. With a range of about 23 to 85, age averaged approximately 60 years, and around 83% were male. Dose-escalation patients had hepatocellular carcinoma, melanoma, renal cell or head and neck cancer. Findings and limits, study-wide: Clonal expansion was among the lowest in partial responders at 0.1-3.0 mg/kg, especially CD8+.

V was pared by 4 bases and J by 1 base, with 9 bases of the junction left unmatched. Germline CDR1 KGHSH, CDR2 LQKENI. This CDR3 has 16 amino acids. Measured with immunoSEQ multiplex PCR; TCRdb has only the in-frame clones, and not every one. The sample lists 41,000 or so clones; around four fifths were seen once. About this clone itself: The antigen is not known.

The input for sequencing was CD4+ or CD8+ T cells sorted from blood, taken in a trial of the OX40 agonist ivuxolimab. This chain uses TRBV18 with TRBJ2-7; 8 positions agree with TRBD2. This receptor was taken from an adult with an advanced solid tumor such as melanoma, head and neck, liver or kidney cancer. The DNA of the CDR3 is TGTGCCAGCTCACGAGCCAGCGGGGGAACATCCTACGAGCAGTACTTC. It specifies CASSRASGGTSYEQYF.